This record concerns one TCR beta chain sequence. Its antigen is not identified. This specimen comes from a study of T cell responses to AZD1222 COVID-19 vaccine. The protocol was immunoSEQ multiplex PCR, while the TCRdb copy is restricted to in-frame clones and leaves out a portion. This table holds 130,000 or so clones, roughly 92% found once. Study results and limitations: Recipients of AZD1222 seropositive at baseline numbered only 5 to 7. In a largely white British group with more females than males, clonal diversity was possibly underestimated.

The sample in question was peripheral blood, obtained 28 days after the second AZD1222 dose. The receptor's source is an adult who received the AZD1222 COVID-19 vaccine.

CDR3 region: CASSLGLAGGTSTDTQYF. CDR3 DNA: TGTGCCAGCAGCTTAGGGCTAGCGGGAGGGACAAGCACAGATACGCAGTATTTT. The V call is TRBV7-8, the J call TRBJ2-3, with TRBD2 matching over 12 bases. Germline V gene data show CDR1 as SGHVS and CDR2 as FQNEAQ. The V gene end was trimmed by 1 base and the J gene end by 0 bases; junction bases not matched to a gene: 5. CDR3 length equals 18 residues.